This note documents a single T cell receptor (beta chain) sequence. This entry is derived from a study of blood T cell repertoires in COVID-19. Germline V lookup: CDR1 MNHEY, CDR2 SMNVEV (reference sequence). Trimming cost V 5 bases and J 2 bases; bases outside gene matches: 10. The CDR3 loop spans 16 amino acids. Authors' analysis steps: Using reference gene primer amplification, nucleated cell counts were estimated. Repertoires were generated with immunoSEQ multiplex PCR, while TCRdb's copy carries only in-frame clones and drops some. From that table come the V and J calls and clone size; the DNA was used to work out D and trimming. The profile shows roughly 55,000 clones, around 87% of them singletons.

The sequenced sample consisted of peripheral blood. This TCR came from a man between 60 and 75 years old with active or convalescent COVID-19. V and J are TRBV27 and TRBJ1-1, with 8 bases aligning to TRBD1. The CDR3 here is CASSRRQGPRNTEAFF. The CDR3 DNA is TGTGCCAGCAGTCGGAGACAGGGGCCCCGAAACACTGAAGCTTTCTTT.